This entry is about one TCR beta chain. Per the authors' pipeline: Nucleated cell number was recorded as an estimate derived from reference gene primer amplification. Profiled with immunoSEQ multiplex PCR; TCRdb holds only in-frame clones, not every one. V and J calls plus clone size are reproduced from that table; the DNA served to infer D and trimming. This sample has over 250,000 clones; about 90% occur once, and the top ten carry 1.5% to 2%. Unmatched junction bases numbered 9, after V lost 4 bases and J lost 4 bases. Germline CDR1 SGHTA, CDR2 FQGTGA. The CDR3 is 15 amino acids. This sample is drawn from a study of blood T cell repertoires in COVID-19.

This receptor was taken from a woman aged 55-70 years who had recovered from COVID-19. Source material: PBMCs or T cells enriched from blood (not recorded which). The chain links TRBV7-3 to TRBJ2-5, with 7 bases identical to TRBD2. The DNA for the CDR3 is TGTGCCAGCAGCTCCTGGGGGACGGGAGGAGAGACCCAGTACTTC. Residues: CASSSWGTGGETQYF.